This entry lists 8 T cell receptor beta chains sequenced from one sample in a study of T cells in Graves' hyperthyroidism and ophthalmopathy. Template material for amplifying TCR beta CDR3 regions consisted of RNA transcripts. With the HTBI primer set, the TCR CDR3 went through a first round of RT-PCR. MiXCR, run by TCRdb on the multiplex PCR reads, gives a single entry per CDR3 protein. The data hold nearly 600,000 distinct CDR3 sequences, with 14% observed a single time. Sequenced material: blood. Receptors originate from a woman younger than 30 with Graves' ophthalmopathy.

This clonotype was seen more than once but under ten times. The chain combines TRBV28 with TRBJ1-1; D is undetermined. CDR1 is MDHEN and CDR2 is SYDVKM in the germline V gene. The CDR3 extends over 16 amino acids. With 3 bases removed from V and 10 bases from J, the gap between germline ends came to 24 bases. This chain's CDR3 is CASSFPTRAPPTGAFF. CDR3 nucleotides: TGTGCCAGCAGTTTTCCGACACGGGCGCCTCCGACGGGAGCTTTCTTT. Based on the CDR3 plus reference TRBV28 and TRBJ1-1, the full variable domain is DVKVTQSSRYLVKRTGEKVFLECVQDMDHENMFWYRQDPGLGLRLIYFSYDVKMKEKGDIPEGYSVSREKKERFSLILESASTNQTSMYLCASSFPTRAPPTGAFFGQGTRLTVV.

A few counts support this clonotype. The chain employs TRBV13 and TRBJ1-6; D unclear. From germline, CDR1 is PRHDT and CDR2 FYEKMQ (reference sequence). Deletions cut 3 bases from V and 9 bases from J, with 6 bases between. This CDR3 contains 12 residues. The CDR3 DNA follows: TGTGCCAGCAGCTTTTCGGTTTCACCCCTCCACTTT. Encoded protein: CASSFSVSPLHF.

Only a few counts were recorded for this clonotype. The J gene is TRBJ1-3, the V gene TRBV7-2; D may be TRBD1 (6 bases). The V end lost 4 bases, the J end lost 0 bases, and 13 bases lay between the germline ends. This CDR3 is built from 16 residues. Germline V gene data show CDR1 as SGHTA and CDR2 as FQGNSA. The CDR3 region is CASSYFHRASGNTIYF. Written as DNA, the CDR3 is TGTGCCAGCAGCTACTTTCACAGGGCCTCTGGAAACACCATATATTTT.

The rearrangement joins TRBV19 to TRBJ1-1; a weak D match, TRBD1 (5 bases). The ends were cut back, 3 bases at V and 11 bases at J, with 13 bases in the middle. This CDR3 has 12 amino acids. The germline V gene encodes CDR1 LNHDA and CDR2 SQIVND (reference sequence). The chain's CDR3 is CASSIPRQRAFF. Here the CDR3 DNA reads TGTGCCAGTAGTATCCCCAGACAGAGGGCTTTCTTT.

This clonotype has a count of ten or more. This chain joins TRBV11-2 and TRBJ1-2, with D unclear. This CDR3 comprises 14 residues. Per the germline V gene, CDR1 is SGHAT and CDR2 is FQNNGV. V was cut by 2 bases and J by 6 bases, with 13 bases left in between. CDR3 nucleotides: TGTGCCAGCAGCTTAAGCAAGGGTTTAGATGGCTACACCTTC. Translated, it gives CASSLSKGLDGYTF.

In this sample, this clonotype turned up many times. V and J are TRBV28 and TRBJ1-2; D might be TRBD1 (6 bases). Deletions cut 8 bases from V and 8 bases from J, with 15 bases between. This CDR3 comprises 12 residues. Germline CDR1 reads MDHEN; CDR2 reads SYDVKM. The CDR3 loop reads CASRRTDHGYTF. In nucleotides, the CDR3 is TGTGCCAGCCGAAGGACAGATCACGGCTACACCTTC.

This clonotype was picked up a small number of times. The J gene is TRBJ1-5, the V gene TRBV6-1; the match to TRBD1 covers 7 bases. Trimming at V came to 6 bases and at J to 0 bases, leaving 5 bases not matched to a gene. The CDR3 sequence is 15 residues long. Germline loops: CDR1 MNHNS, CDR2 SASEGT. CDR3 nucleotides: TGTGCCAGCAGAAGACAGGGCGATAGCAATCAGCCCCAGCATTTT. Protein sequence: CASRRQGDSNQPQHF.

This clonotype was detected many times. The chain employs TRBV27 and TRBJ1-1; D possibly corresponds to TRBD1 (5 bases). The CDR3 runs 15 residues. V was shortened by 4 bases and J by 3 bases, with 15 bases between the two germline ends. Germline CDR1 and CDR2: MNHEY and SMNVEV (reference sequence). The CDR3 loop is CASSSPRGGDTEAFF. The CDR3 DNA reads as TGTGCCAGCAGTTCCCCCCGGGGAGGGGACACTGAAGCTTTCTTT.